This TCR beta chain appears in the sequencing data of a study of early T cells in non-severe SARS-CoV-2 infection. Across the whole study: Bulk RNA taken from unsorted whole blood was sequenced, leaving chains unpaired. Study findings and constraints: Reliance on VDJdb matching favored anti-spike CD8 responses; private and CD4 specificities were missed.

Comments on this clonotype: Its matching antigen is unknown.

Unique molecular identifier tags were affixed to discrete cDNA molecules. MiXCR, run by TCRdb on the 5' RACE reads, gives a single entry per CDR3 protein. The repertoire includes about 69,000 distinct CDR3 sequences, roughly 8.7% of them detected once, and 5.9% sits in the top ten. The CDR3 has 14 amino acids. Germline V gene lookup returns CDR1 SGHTA and CDR2 FQGNSA. V lost 8 bases and J lost 6, with 16 bases in between. The chain employs TRBV7-2 and TRBJ2-2, with D possibly matching TRBD2 (6 bases). Specimen: whole blood. The TCR comes from an adult who was a healthcare worker with PCR-confirmed SARS-CoV-2 infection or an uninfected control (not recorded which). The CDR3 DNA is TGTGCCAGCCGACTAGATCCCCGGCCCGGGGAGCTGTTTTTT. Amino acids: CASRLDPRPGELFF. Full variable domain (missing parts from reference TRBV7-2 and TRBJ2-2): GAGVSQSPSNKVTEKGKDVELRCDPISGHTALYWYRQSLGQGLEFLIYFQGNSAPDKSGLPSDRFSAERTGGSVSTLTIQRTQQEDSAVYLCASRLDPRPGELFFGEGSRLTVL.